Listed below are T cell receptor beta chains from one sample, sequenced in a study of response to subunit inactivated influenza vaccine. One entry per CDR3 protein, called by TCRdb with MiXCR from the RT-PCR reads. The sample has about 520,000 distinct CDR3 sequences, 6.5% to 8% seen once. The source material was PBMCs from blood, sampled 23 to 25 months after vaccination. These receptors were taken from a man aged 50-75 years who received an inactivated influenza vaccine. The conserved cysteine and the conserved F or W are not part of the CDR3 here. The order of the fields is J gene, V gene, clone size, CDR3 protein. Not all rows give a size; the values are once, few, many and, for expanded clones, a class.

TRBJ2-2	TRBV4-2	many	ASSTQGAGELF
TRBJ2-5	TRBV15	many	ATSALAGGQYQETQY
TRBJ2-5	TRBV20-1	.	SSGLAGAQETQY
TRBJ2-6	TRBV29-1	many	SVVFPASGANVLT
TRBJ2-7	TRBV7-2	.	ASSLQGTDPYEQY
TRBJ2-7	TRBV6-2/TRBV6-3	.	ASSYSDTSSREQY
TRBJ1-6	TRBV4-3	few	ASSQGHGQGPSPLH
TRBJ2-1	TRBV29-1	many	SVGLAGGWEQF
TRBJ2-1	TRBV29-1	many	SVEAGGYNEQF
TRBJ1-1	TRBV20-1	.	SARVWDSTEAF
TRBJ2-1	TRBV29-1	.	SVEARAISYNEQF
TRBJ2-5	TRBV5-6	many	ASSFLAGETQY
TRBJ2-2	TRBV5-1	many	ASSLAGQGNTGELF
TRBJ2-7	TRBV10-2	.	ASNSGSSYEQY
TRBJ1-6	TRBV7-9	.	ASSLFQGSYNSPLH
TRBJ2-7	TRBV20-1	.	SGTGGYEQY
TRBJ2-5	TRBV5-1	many	ASSPGTSQETQY
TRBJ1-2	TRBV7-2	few	ASSRDRSGYT
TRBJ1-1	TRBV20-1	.	SARQVADRAF
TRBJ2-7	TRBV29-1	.	SAIGQTYEQY
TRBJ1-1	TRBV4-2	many	ASSQDAFRVMNGEAF
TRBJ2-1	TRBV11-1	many	ASSLVWASGNEQF
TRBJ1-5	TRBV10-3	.	AISESGQGSYSNQPQH
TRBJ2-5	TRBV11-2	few	ASSGKRFHQETQY
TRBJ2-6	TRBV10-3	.	AISESRGAGANVLT
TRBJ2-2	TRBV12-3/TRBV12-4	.	ASSFGENTGELF
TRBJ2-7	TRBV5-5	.	ASSLARGSSYEQY
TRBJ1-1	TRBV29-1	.	SVERGRVNTEAF
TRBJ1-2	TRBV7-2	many	ASSPDGGASSYGYT
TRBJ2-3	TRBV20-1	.	SAESLEVVDTQY
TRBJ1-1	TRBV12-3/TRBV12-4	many	ASTAGGTGYGEAF
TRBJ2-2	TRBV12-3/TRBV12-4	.	ASSFVQVHGTGELF
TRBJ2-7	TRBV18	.	ASSPPASGSYEQY
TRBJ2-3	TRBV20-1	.	SAPRLRLAGVPDTQY
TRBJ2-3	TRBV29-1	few	SGAPSTDTQY
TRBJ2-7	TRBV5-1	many	ASSLADRSYEQY
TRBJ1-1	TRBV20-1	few	SARALAVLGGAGAF
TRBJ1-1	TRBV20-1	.	SARFGGAGNTEAF
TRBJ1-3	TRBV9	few	ASSAGQGFSGNTIY
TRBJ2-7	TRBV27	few	ASSLLGSTYEQY
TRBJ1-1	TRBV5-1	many	ASSSTGTAFLNTEAF
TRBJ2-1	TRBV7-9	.	ASSSPGARSYNEQF
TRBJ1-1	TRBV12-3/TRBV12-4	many	ASSLQGDTEAF
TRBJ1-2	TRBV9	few	ASSRGQGANYGYT
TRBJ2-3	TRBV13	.	ASSRFLAGGIADTQY
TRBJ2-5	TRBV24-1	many	ATSEAGTGIQETQY
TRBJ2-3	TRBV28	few	ASSFIGASVDTQY
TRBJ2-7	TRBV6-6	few	ASRGGAGEQY
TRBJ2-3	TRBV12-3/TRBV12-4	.	ASRRTPGTGTDTQY
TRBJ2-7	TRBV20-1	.	SARGSAGEQY
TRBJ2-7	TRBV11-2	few	ASRRSGIPPYEQY
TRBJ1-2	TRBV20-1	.	SAPTAGGGYT
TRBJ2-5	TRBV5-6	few	ASSNILGLAGVETQY